The clone carrying this T cell receptor (beta chain) has just a few counts. This specimen comes from a study of blood T cell repertoires in COVID-19. About the research overall: T cells, B-cell-depleted T cells, or PBMCs supplied cDNA or gDNA.

In the original analysis: The authors estimated nucleated cell counts from reference gene primer amplification. Some clones are missing from TCRdb's copy, which holds only in-frame ones; the method was immunoSEQ multiplex PCR. Clonal size and the V and J genes are those of that table, whereas D and trimming came from the DNA. The table has over 150,000 clones, roughly 86% seen once. The CDR3 has 14 residues. Trimming pared 0 bases from V and 6 bases from J, leaving 8 bases between. Germline CDR1 SGHNT, CDR2 YENEEA. This sequence joins TRBV11-3 and TRBJ2-2; D perhaps matches TRBD1 (6 bases). This clonotype originated in a man aged 50 to 60 with active or convalescent COVID-19. The specimen was peripheral blood. CDR3 in amino acids: CASSLENRAGELFF. The CDR3 nucleotides are TGTGCCAGCAGCTTAGAAAACAGGGCCGGGGAGCTGTTTTTT.